This TCR beta chain emerged from a study of blood T cell repertoires in COVID-19. This CDR3 is built from 16 residues. V shed 2 bases and J 1 base; nucleotides not matched to a gene: 2. CDR1 is WSHSY and CDR2 is SAAADI in the germline V gene. Authors' data handling: Reference gene primer amplification gave estimated nucleated cell counts. Only in-frame clones appear in the TCRdb table, and some are missing; sequencing was by immunoSEQ multiplex PCR. Clonal size and the V and J genes are those of that table, whereas D and trimming came from the DNA. The table shows 250,000 to 300,000 clones, with more than 75% occurring only once.

The TCR originated in an older woman in a cohort exposed to, infected with or recovered from COVID-19 (not recorded which). J is TRBJ1-3 and V is TRBV10-2; 10 bases match TRBD1. The specimen sequenced was PBMCs or T cells enriched from blood (not recorded which). The CDR3 spells CASSERTGGSGNTIYF. The CDR3 DNA follows: TGCGCCAGCAGTGAGAGGACAGGGGGATCTGGAAACACCATATATTTT.